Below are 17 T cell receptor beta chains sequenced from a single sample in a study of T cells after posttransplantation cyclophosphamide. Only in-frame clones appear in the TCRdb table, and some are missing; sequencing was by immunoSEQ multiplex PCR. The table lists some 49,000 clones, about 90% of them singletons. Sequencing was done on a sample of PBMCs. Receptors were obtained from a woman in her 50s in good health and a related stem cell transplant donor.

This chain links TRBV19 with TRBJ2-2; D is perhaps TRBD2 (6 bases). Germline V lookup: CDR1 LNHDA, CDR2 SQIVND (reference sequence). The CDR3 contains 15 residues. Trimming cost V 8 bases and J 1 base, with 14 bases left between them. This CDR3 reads CASLKEGENTGELFF. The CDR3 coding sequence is TGTGCCAGTCTTAAGGAGGGAGAGAACACCGGGGAGCTGTTTTTT.

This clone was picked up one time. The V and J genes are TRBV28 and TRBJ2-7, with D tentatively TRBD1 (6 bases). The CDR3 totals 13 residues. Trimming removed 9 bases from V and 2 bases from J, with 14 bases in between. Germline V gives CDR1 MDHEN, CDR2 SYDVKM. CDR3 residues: CARADRFPYEQYF. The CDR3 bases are TGTGCCAGGGCGGACAGATTCCCCTACGAGCAGTACTTC.

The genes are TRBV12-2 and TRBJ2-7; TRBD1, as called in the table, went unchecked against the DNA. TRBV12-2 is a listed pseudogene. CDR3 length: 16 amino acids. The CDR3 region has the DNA TGTGCAAGTCGCTTAGAGGGACAGGGGCACTCCTACGAGCAGTACTTC. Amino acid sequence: CASRLEGQGHSYEQYF.

The CDR3 sequence: CASSWTANYGYTF. CDR3 nucleotides: TGTGCCAGCAGTTGGACAGCGAACTATGGCTACACCTTC. The chain uses TRBV28 and TRBJ1-2; TRBD1 is a possible D gene (6 bases). This CDR3 spans 13 amino acids. Trimming pared 4 bases from V and 2 bases from J, leaving 8 bases between. Germline CDR1 MDHEN, CDR2 SYDVKM.

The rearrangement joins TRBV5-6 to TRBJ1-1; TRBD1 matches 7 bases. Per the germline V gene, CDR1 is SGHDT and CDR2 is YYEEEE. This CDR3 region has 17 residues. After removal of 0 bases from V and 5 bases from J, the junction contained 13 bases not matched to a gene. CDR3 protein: CASSLEAGGLYLTEAFF. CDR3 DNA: TGTGCCAGCAGCTTGGAGGCAGGGGGATTGTATTTAACTGAAGCTTTCTTT.

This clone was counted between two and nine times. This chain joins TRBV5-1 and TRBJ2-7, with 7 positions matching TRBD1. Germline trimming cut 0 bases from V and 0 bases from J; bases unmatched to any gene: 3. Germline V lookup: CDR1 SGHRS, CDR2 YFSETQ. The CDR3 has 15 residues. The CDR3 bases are TGCGCCAGCAGCTTGGATGGGACAGACTCCTACGAGCAGTACTTC. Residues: CASSLDGTDSYEQYF. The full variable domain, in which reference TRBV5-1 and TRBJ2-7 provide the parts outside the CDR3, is KAGVTQTPRYLIKTRGQQVTLSCSPISGHRSVSWYQQTPGQGLQFLFEYFSETQRNKGNFPGRFSGRQFSNSRSEMNVSTLELGDSALYLCASSLDGTDSYEQYFGPGTRLTVT.

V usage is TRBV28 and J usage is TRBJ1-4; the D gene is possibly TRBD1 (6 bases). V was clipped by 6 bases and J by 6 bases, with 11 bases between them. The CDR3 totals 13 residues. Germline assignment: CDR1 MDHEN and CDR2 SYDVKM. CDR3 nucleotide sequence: TGTGCCAGCAGATCAGGGGTTGATGAAAAACTGTTTTTT. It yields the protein CASRSGVDEKLFF.

The CDR3, as DNA: TGTGCCAGTAGGGGGTCGACAGGCAATCAGCCCCAGCATTTT. This encodes CASRGSTGNQPQHF. The chain carries TRBV19 and TRBJ1-5; the D gene is possibly TRBD1 (5 bases). The CDR3 covers 14 residues. Germline CDR1 LNHDA, CDR2 SQIVND (reference sequence). V gave up 6 bases and J gave up 2 bases, with 11 bases separating them.

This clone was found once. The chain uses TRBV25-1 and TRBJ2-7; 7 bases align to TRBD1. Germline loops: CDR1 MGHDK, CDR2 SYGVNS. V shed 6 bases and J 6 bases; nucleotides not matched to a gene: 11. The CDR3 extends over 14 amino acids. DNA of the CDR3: TGTGCCAGCAGAAGGGAAGGGACAGCTGGCGAGCAGTACTTC. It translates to CASRREGTAGEQYF.

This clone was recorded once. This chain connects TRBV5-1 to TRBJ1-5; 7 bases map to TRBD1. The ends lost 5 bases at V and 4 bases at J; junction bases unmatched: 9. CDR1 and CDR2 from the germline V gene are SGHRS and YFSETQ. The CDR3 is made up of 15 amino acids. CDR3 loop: CASSEGTVGNQPQHF. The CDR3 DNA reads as TGCGCCAGCAGTGAGGGGACAGTGGGGAATCAGCCCCAGCATTTT.

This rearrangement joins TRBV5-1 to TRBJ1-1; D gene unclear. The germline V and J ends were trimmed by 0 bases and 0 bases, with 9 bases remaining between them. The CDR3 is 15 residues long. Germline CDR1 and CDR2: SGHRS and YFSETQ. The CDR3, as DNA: TGCGCCAGCAGCTTGGCCGGGGATATGAACACTGAAGCTTTCTTT. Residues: CASSLAGDMNTEAFF.

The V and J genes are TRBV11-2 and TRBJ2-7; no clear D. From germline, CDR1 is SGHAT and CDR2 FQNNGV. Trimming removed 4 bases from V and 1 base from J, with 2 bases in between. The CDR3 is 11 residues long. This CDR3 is CASSSSYEQYF. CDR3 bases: TGTGCCAGCAGCTCTTCCTACGAGCAGTACTTC. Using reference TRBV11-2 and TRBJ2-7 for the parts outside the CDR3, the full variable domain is EAGVAQSPRYKIIEKRQSVAFWCNPISGHATLYWYQQILGQGPKLLIQFQNNGVVDDSQLPKDRFSAERLKGVDSTLKIQPAKLEDSAVYLCASSSSYEQYFGPGTRLTVT.

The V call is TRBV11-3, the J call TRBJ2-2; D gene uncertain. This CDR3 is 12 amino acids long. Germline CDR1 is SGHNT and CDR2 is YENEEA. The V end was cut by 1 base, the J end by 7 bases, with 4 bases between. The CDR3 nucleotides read TGTGCCAGCAGCTTAGTCGGCGGGGAGCTGTTTTTT. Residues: CASSLVGGELFF.

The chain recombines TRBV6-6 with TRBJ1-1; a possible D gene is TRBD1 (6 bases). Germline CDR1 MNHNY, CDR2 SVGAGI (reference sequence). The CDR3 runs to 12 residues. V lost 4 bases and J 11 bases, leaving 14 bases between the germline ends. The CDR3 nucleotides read TGTGCCAGCAGTTTAACAGGGACCCGCGCTTTCTTT. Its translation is CASSLTGTRAFF.

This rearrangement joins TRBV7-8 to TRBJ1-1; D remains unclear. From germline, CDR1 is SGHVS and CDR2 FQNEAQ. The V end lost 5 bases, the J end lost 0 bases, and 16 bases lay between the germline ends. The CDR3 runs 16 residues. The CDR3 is CASSLRDGNMNTEAFF. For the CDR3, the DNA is TGTGCCAGCAGCCTTCGCGACGGGAACATGAACACTGAAGCTTTCTTT.

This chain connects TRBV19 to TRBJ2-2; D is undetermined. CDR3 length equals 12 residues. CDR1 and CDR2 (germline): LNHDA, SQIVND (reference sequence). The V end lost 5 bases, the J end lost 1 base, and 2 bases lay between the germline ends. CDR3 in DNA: TGTGCCAGTAGTCTGAACACCGGGGAGCTGTTTTTT. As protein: CASSLNTGELFF.

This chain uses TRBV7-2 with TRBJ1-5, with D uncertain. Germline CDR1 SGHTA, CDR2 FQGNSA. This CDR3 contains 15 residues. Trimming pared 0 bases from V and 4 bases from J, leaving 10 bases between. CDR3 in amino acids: CASSLAGTLNQPQHF. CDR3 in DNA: TGTGCCAGCAGCTTAGCAGGAACACTAAATCAGCCCCAGCATTTT. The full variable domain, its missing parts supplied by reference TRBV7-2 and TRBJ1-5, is GAGVSQSPSNKVTEKGKDVELRCDPISGHTALYWYRQSLGQGLEFLIYFQGNSAPDKSGLPSDRFSAERTGGSVSTLTIQRTQQEDSAVYLCASSLAGTLNQPQHFGDGTRLSIL.